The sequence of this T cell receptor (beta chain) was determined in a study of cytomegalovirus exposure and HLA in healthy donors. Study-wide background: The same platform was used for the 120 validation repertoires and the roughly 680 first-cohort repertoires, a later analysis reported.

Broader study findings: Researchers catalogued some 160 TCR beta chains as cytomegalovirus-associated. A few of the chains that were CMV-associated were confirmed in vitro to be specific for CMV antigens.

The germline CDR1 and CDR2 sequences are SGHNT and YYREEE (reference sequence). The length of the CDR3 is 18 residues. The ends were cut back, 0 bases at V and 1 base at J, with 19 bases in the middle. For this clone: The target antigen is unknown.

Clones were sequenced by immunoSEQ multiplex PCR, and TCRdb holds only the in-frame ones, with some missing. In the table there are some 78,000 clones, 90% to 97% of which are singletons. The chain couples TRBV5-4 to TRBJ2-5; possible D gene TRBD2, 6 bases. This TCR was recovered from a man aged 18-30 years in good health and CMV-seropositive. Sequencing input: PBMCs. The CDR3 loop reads CASSLVTGRGTVQETQYF. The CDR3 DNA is TGTGCCAGCAGCTTGGTGACGGGACGCGGGACCGTCCAAGAGACCCAGTACTTC.